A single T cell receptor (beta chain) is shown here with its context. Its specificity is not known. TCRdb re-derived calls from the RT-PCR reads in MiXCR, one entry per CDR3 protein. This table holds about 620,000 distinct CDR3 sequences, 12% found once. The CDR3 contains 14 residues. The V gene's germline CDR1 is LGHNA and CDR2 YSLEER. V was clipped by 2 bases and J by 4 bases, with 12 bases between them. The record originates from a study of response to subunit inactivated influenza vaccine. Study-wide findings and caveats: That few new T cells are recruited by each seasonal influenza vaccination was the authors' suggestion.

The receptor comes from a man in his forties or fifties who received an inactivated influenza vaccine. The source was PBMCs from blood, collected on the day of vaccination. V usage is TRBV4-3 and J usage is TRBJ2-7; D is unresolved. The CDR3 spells CASSQSSSRYEQYF. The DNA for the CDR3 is TGCGCCAGCAGCCAATCATCTTCCCGGTACGAGCAGTACTTC.